This T cell receptor beta chain was recovered during a study of control samples from healthy donors and cancer patients. The V segment lost 1 base and the J segment 9 bases; nucleotides outside the gene matches: 9. The V gene's germline CDR1 is SNHLY and CDR2 FYNNEI. This CDR3 comprises 16 residues. Clones were sequenced by immunoSEQ multiplex PCR, and TCRdb holds only the in-frame ones, with some missing. The data show around 85,000 clones, 94% seen once. The chain links TRBV2 to TRBJ2-1; TRBD2 matches at 10 bases. The sequenced sample was blood. This TCR was recovered from a woman between 18 and 29 years old in good health. The CDR3 is CASSEGVLAGVSEQFF. CDR3 DNA sequence: TGTGCCAGCAGTGAAGGGGTTCTAGCGGGGGTGAGTGAGCAGTTCTTC.